The 20 T cell receptor beta chains listed next were all sequenced from one sample in a study of response to subunit inactivated influenza vaccine (dated by TCRdb to the late 2010s). Libraries were constructed by RT-PCR. The run used an Illumina HiSeq 2500. TCRdb took the public reads, trimmed them with fastp at Q25, ran MiXCR for clone calling and kept in-frame beta chains. CDR3 protein sequences are deduplicated, and each keeps its most common genes and DNA. For this sample the table gives hundreds of thousands of distinct CDR3 sequences, of which 14% were detected only once. Less than 9% of the sample lies in the top ten. The sample in question was PBMCs from blood, obtained around two weeks before vaccination. The receptors here all came from a man aged 50 to 59 who received an inactivated influenza vaccine. Donor details come from another sample of the same person, matched by shared clones.

This chain links TRBV11-2 with TRBJ2-7, with 9 bases aligning to TRBD1. The CDR3 runs 15 residues. The V segment lost 4 bases and the J segment 4 bases; nucleotides outside the gene matches: 8. Per the germline V gene, CDR1 is SGHAT and CDR2 is FQNNGV. CDR3 loop: CASSYIRGTGYEQYF. The CDR3 DNA follows: TGTGCCAGCAGCTATATAAGAGGGACAGGGTACGAGCAGTACTTC.

The rearrangement links TRBV10-3 to TRBJ2-1; D is perhaps TRBD2 (5 bases). V gave up 10 bases and J gave up 6 bases, with 16 bases separating them. Germline values: CDR1 ENHRY, CDR2 SYGVKD. The CDR3 totals 13 residues. The CDR3 DNA reads TGTGCCACCAAGCAGGAGGCCCTCAATGAGCAGTTCTTC. Translation: CATKQEALNEQFF.

This clonotype was recorded a few times. The chain combines TRBV5-6 with TRBJ2-3; D is ambiguous. V lost 4 bases, J lost 8 bases, and 11 bases lay in between. Per the germline V gene, CDR1 is SGHDT and CDR2 is YYEEEE. CDR3 length: 12 residues. The CDR3 reads CASSQLQTTQYF. CDR3 in DNA: TGTGCCAGCAGCCAGCTCCAGACTACGCAGTATTTT.

This clonotype occurred a few times. The chain combines TRBV14 with TRBJ2-7; D gene uncertain. V lost 1 base, J lost 7 bases, and 14 bases lay in between. CDR1 is SGHDN, CDR2 FVKESK, per germline. The CDR3 contains 14 residues. CDR3 region: CASSQGPPPWEQYF. The CDR3 DNA follows: TGTGCCAGCAGCCAAGGCCCCCCGCCCTGGGAGCAGTACTTC.

Ten or more counts support this clonotype. The V gene is TRBV7-2, the J gene TRBJ1-6; D is unresolved. The V gene lost 1 base and the J gene lost 3 bases, with 4 bases spanning the gap. CDR1 is SGHTA and CDR2 is FQGNSA in the germline V gene. This CDR3 has 14 amino acids. The CDR3 here is CASSLVDYNSPLHF. The CDR3 nucleotides are TGTGCCAGCAGCTTAGTAGACTATAATTCACCCCTCCACTTT. Combining the CDR3 with reference TRBV7-2 and TRBJ1-6 gives the whole variable domain GAGVSQSPSNKVTEKGKDVELRCDPISGHTALYWYRQSLGQGLEFLIYFQGNSAPDKSGLPSDRFSAERTGGSVSTLTIQRTQQEDSAVYLCASSLVDYNSPLHFGNGTRLTVT.

V is TRBV4-3 and J is TRBJ2-3; 9 nucleotides match TRBD2. V trimming: 0 bases; J trimming: 5 bases; junction bases outside the gene matches: 12. The germline gives CDR1 LGHNA, CDR2 YSLEER. The CDR3 runs 18 residues. The CDR3 nucleotides read TGCGCCAGCAGCCAAGATTTGGGACTAGCACGGATTCGAGATACGCAGTATTTT. Encoded protein: CASSQDLGLARIRDTQYF.

This chain joins TRBV4-1 and TRBJ1-4, with D uncertain. Trimming took 4 bases from V and 5 from J, leaving 17 bases between them. CDR1 and CDR2 (germline): MGHRA, YSYEKL. This CDR3 has 16 residues. The CDR3 region has the DNA TGCGCCAGCAGCCGGCGGGATGACGCTCCGAATGAAAAACTGTTTTTT. Protein sequence: CASSRRDDAPNEKLFF.

This clonotype was detected only a few times. V gene TRBV28 combines with J gene TRBJ2-7; D not resolved. Trimming took off 2 bases at V and 2 bases at J, with 7 bases between the two ends. Germline CDR1 and CDR2: MDHEN and SYDVKM. The CDR3 sequence is 13 residues long. The CDR3 protein is CASSLPTTYEQYF. In DNA, the CDR3 is TGTGCCAGCAGTTTACCCACAACCTACGAGCAGTACTTC.

This clonotype was detected only a few times. DNA for the CDR3: TGTGCCAGCAGCTTTAGCGGGGGGCCGAGTGAGACCCAGTACTTC. It yields the protein CASSFSGGPSETQYF. The chain employs TRBV11-2 and TRBJ2-5; TRBD2 matches at 10 bases. CDR3 length: 15 amino acids. J gave up 5 bases and V 3 bases, and 6 bases lay outside the gene matches. Germline loops: CDR1 SGHAT, CDR2 FQNNGV.

V is TRBV28 and J is TRBJ2-5; no definite D call. CDR1 is MDHEN, CDR2 SYDVKM, per germline. The CDR3 contains 15 residues. Trimming took 7 bases from V and 4 from J, leaving 19 bases between them. CDR3 bases: TGTGCCAGCACCTATCCCGGACGGATGGGAGAGACCCAGTACTTC. Residues: CASTYPGRMGETQYF.

V and J are TRBV10-3 and TRBJ2-1, with 11 nucleotides matching TRBD2. The CDR3 consists of 15 residues. V shed 7 bases, J shed 4 bases, and the junction held 6 bases outside the gene matches. Looked up from germline, CDR1 is ENHRY and CDR2 is SYGVKD. CDR3 in DNA: TGTGCCATCACTTCCGGACTAGCGGGTTACAATGAGCAGTTCTTC. Its translation is CAITSGLAGYNEQFF.

The sample holds many counts of this clonotype. The J gene is TRBJ2-1, the V gene TRBV14; TRBD1 is a possible D gene (5 bases). Trimming stripped 2 bases from V and 6 bases from J, with 14 bases between. Per the germline V gene, CDR1 is SGHDN and CDR2 is FVKESK. CDR3 length: 15 amino acids. CDR3 region: CASSQSSREGNEQFF. The CDR3 DNA follows: TGTGCCAGCAGCCAAAGCTCCAGGGAAGGCAATGAGCAGTTCTTC.

This clonotype has a handful of counts. This chain joins TRBV10-3 and TRBJ2-1, with 7 bases that match TRBD2. The germline gives CDR1 ENHRY, CDR2 SYGVKD. The length of the CDR3 is 11 residues. V was pared by 10 bases and J by 9 bases, with 6 bases of the junction left unmatched. CDR3 sequence reads: CATAGDVEQFF. The CDR3 coding sequence is TGTGCCACTGCGGGAGATGTTGAGCAGTTCTTC.

The chain combines TRBV20-1 with TRBJ1-3, with D perhaps TRBD1 (6 bases). The V end lost 3 bases, the J end lost 0 bases, and 12 bases lay between the germline ends. Germline CDR1 is DFQATT and CDR2 is SNEGSKA (reference sequence). This CDR3 has 15 amino acids. The CDR3 DNA follows: TGCAGTGCTAGTAGGGGACAAAGCTCTGGAAACACCATATATTTT. It is translated as CSASRGQSSGNTIYF.

This clonotype was counted only a few times. The V call is TRBV12-3 or TRBV12-4, the J call TRBJ2-1; 14 nucleotides agree with TRBD2. The CDR3 covers 16 residues. With V trimmed by 4 bases and J by 10 bases, 9 bases remained unmatched. This CDR3 is CASSSRLAGGKGEQFF. Written as DNA, the CDR3 is TGTGCCAGCAGTTCCAGACTAGCGGGAGGGAAAGGAGAGCAGTTCTTC.

V gene TRBV30 combines with J gene TRBJ1-6; no clear D. Trimming took off 0 bases at V and 4 bases at J, with 16 bases between the two ends. Germline values: CDR1 GTSNPN, CDR2 SVGIG (reference sequence). CDR3 length: 17 amino acids. In DNA, the CDR3 is TGTGCCTGGAGTGTACGCCCCCGCCTAATGTATAATTCACCCCTCCACTTT. Amino acids: CAWSVRPRLMYNSPLHF.

The chain joins TRBV15 to TRBJ2-6, with 10 bases lining up with TRBD1. Germline CDR1 is LNHNV and CDR2 is YYDKDF (reference sequence). The CDR3 consists of 17 residues. V lost 3 bases and J lost 2; bases outside the gene matches: 4. CDR3 nucleotide sequence: TGTGCCACCAGCAGGGGGACAGGGGTCCCTGGGGCCAACGTCCTGACTTTC. This translates into CATSRGTGVPGANVLTF.

CDR3 bases: TGCGCCAGCAGCTTGATGTCGGACAGTTACGAGCAGTACTTC. Its protein is CASSLMSDSYEQYF. This sequence joins TRBV5-1 and TRBJ2-7; D is possibly TRBD1 (6 bases). The CDR3 loop spans 14 amino acids. V dropped 1 base and J dropped 4 bases, with 12 bases sitting between them. CDR1 is SGHRS, CDR2 YFSETQ, per germline.

V and J are TRBV3-1 and TRBJ1-1; 9 bases align to TRBD1. The J segment lost 0 bases and the V segment lost 4 bases, leaving 0 bases of the junction unmatched. The CDR3 covers 14 residues. CDR1 and CDR2 (germline): LGHDT, YNNKEL (reference sequence). CDR3 coding DNA: TGTGCCAGCAGCCGGACAGGGGTGAACACTGAAGCTTTCTTT. Amino acid sequence: CASSRTGVNTEAFF.

This clonotype was counted between two and nine times. This sequence joins TRBV12-3 or TRBV12-4 and TRBJ1-1; D is perhaps TRBD1 (6 bases). Trimming took off 6 bases at V and 3 bases at J, with 14 bases between the two ends. The CDR3 is made up of 14 amino acids. The CDR3: CASRIQGSDTEAFF. For the CDR3, the DNA is TGTGCCAGCAGGATTCAGGGGTCGGACACTGAAGCTTTCTTT.